The 27 T cell receptor beta chains below were found in one sample sequenced in a study of T cells in Graves' hyperthyroidism and ophthalmopathy. It was RNA transcripts that yielded the amplified TCR beta CDR3 regions. First-round RT-PCR targeting the TCR CDR3 was performed with the HTBI primer set. Using its own MiXCR run on the multiplex PCR reads, TCRdb lists one record per CDR3 protein. The table has tens of thousands of distinct CDR3 sequences, under 55% seen once; the top ten hold 9% to 12%. The specimen was blood. All receptors derive from a woman under 40 with Graves' hyperthyroidism.

This rearrangement joins TRBV19 to TRBJ2-7, with TRBD2 matching over 8 bases. Losses at the gene ends were 0 bases for V and 12 bases for J; bases not matched to a gene: 10. The CDR3 is 14 residues long. Germline-derived CDR1 and CDR2 are LNHDA and SQIVND (reference sequence). CDR3 in amino acids: CASSIDRASGPRYF. The DNA of the CDR3 is TGTGCCAGTAGTATAGATAGGGCTAGCGGGCCAAGGTACTTC. Full variable domain (remainder filled in from reference TRBV19 and TRBJ2-7): DGGITQSPKYLFRKEGQNVTLSCEQNLNHDAMYWYRQDPGQGLRLIYYSQIVNDFQKGDIAEGYSVSREKKESFPLTVTSAQKNPTAFYLCASSIDRASGPRYFGPGTRLTVT.

This clonotype ranks as large. The chain links TRBV7-9 to TRBJ2-2; D call uncertain. This CDR3 region has 15 residues. Germline CDR1 SEHNR, CDR2 FQNEAQ (reference sequence). V was clipped by 0 bases and J by 4 bases, with 9 bases between them. CDR3 DNA: TGTGCCAGCAGCTTAGCTTTAACGGTCACCGGGGAGCTGTTTTTT. Its translation: CASSLALTVTGELFF.

The CDR3 DNA is TGTGCCACCAGCAGAGAAGGACAGGGGGGTCAGCCCCAGCATTTT. Translation: CATSREGQGGQPQHF. The chain combines TRBV15 with TRBJ1-5; 10 bases are a match to TRBD1. The V and J ends lost 0 bases and 6 bases, in that order; junction bases with no gene match: 2. The CDR3 sequence is 15 residues long. CDR1 is LNHNV, CDR2 YYDKDF, per germline (reference sequence).

The chain links TRBV2 to TRBJ2-7, with TRBD2 matching 11 bases. There are 15 residues in the CDR3. Germline-derived CDR1 and CDR2 are SNHLY and FYNNEI. J lost 2 bases, V lost 4 bases, and 4 bases had no gene match. CDR3 sequence (DNA): TGTGCCAGCAGTGCTGGGACTAGCGGAGCCTACGAGCAGTACTTC. It is translated as CASSAGTSGAYEQYF.

By proportion, this clonotype is medium-sized. The V call is TRBV20-1, the J call TRBJ1-2; 7 bases match TRBD1. Trimming removed 0 bases from V and 8 bases from J; junction bases left unmatched: 9. The CDR3 has 14 amino acids. The germline CDR1 and CDR2 sequences are DFQATT and SNEGSKA (reference sequence). DNA for the CDR3: TGCAGTGCTAGAGACGGCAAGGGGGCGCGAGGCTACACCTTC. It translates to CSARDGKGARGYTF.

This sequence joins TRBV20-1 and TRBJ2-1; 7 bases align to TRBD2. CDR3 size: 15 residues. The germline V gene encodes CDR1 DFQATT and CDR2 SNEGSKA (reference sequence). Trimming cost V 5 bases and J 4 bases; bases outside gene matches: 11. In DNA form, the CDR3 reads TGCAGTGCTTCGAATGGGCTAGCGGAATACAATGAGCAGTTCTTC. Amino acids: CSASNGLAEYNEQFF.

This clonotype was counted many times. The rearrangement links TRBV20-1 to TRBJ2-3; TRBD2 matches 9 bases. CDR1 and CDR2 (germline): DFQATT, SNEGSKA (reference sequence). The CDR3 loop spans 15 amino acids. The J segment lost 5 bases and the V segment lost 0 bases, leaving 6 bases of the junction unmatched. In nucleotides, the CDR3 is TGCAGTGCTAGAGATCTTGCGGGAGGGTTAGATACGCAGTATTTT. Its translation is CSARDLAGGLDTQYF.

In its sample, this clonotype is medium-sized. V and J are TRBV20-1 and TRBJ2-2; D unresolved. This CDR3 has 11 residues. CDR1 is DFQATT and CDR2 is SNEGSKA in the germline V gene (reference sequence). V was clipped by 3 bases and J by 7 bases, with 6 bases between them. CDR3 nucleotide sequence: TGCAGTGCTAGGGTGGTCGGGGAGCTGTTTTTT. Its translation is CSARVVGELFF.

The chain carries TRBV12-3 or TRBV12-4 and TRBJ2-7, with D hard to call. V was pared by 5 bases and J by 5 bases, with 16 bases between. The CDR3 totals 14 residues. The CDR3 DNA sequence: TGTGCCAGCAGTAAAGGTTTGGTTTCCCACGAGCAGTACTTC. Protein: CASSKGLVSHEQYF.

This chain uses TRBV6-5 with TRBJ2-2, with D possibly matching TRBD2 (7 bases). CDR1 is MNHEY and CDR2 is SVGAGI in the germline V gene. Trimming removed 5 bases at V and 6 bases at J, with 19 bases between. The CDR3 runs to 16 residues. Here the CDR3 DNA reads TGTGCCAGCAGTCCCAGGGGATTGACTAGCCCCGGGGAGCTGTTTTTT. Residues: CASSPRGLTSPGELFF.

The V and J genes are TRBV19 and TRBJ1-2; TRBD1 is a possible D gene (6 bases). Germline CDR1 LNHDA, CDR2 SQIVND (reference sequence). V was clipped by 7 bases and J by 9 bases, with 12 bases between them. This CDR3 has 11 residues. The CDR3 DNA follows: TGTGCCAGTAACTCACAGGGCAGCTACACCTTC. Protein sequence: CASNSQGSYTF.

This clonotype was detected ten times or more. V gene TRBV12-5 combines with J gene TRBJ1-2; no firm D call. CDR3 length: 13 amino acids. CDR1 LGHNT and CDR2 FRNRAP come from the germline V gene. V was clipped by 6 bases and J by 8 bases, with 16 bases between them. CDR3 protein: CASGRPAAIGYTF. Written as DNA, the CDR3 is TGTGCTAGTGGGCGCCCGGCAGCTATCGGCTACACCTTC.

Turning to this clonotype: One end of the junction does not line up with germline, which may come from a read error. The genes are TRBV9 and TRBJ2-2, with D perhaps matching TRBD1 or TRBD2 (6 bases each). This CDR3 has 15 residues. Germline V gene data show CDR1 as SGDLS and CDR2 as YYNGEE. CDR3 sequence: CAPPRGVSCPGELSF. The CDR3 coding sequence is TGTGCCCCCCCGAGGGGGGTGAGTTGTCCCGGGGAGCTGTCTTTT.

V usage is TRBV6-5 and J usage is TRBJ1-2, with a possible D match to TRBD1 (6 bases). Trimming cost V 8 bases and J 2 bases, with 12 bases left between them. Per the germline V gene, CDR1 is MNHEY and CDR2 is SVGAGI. The CDR3 covers 13 residues. This chain's CDR3 is CASQDRNNYGYTF. DNA of the CDR3: TGTGCCAGCCAAGACAGGAACAACTATGGCTACACCTTC.

This clonotype was seen at least ten times. V and J are TRBV3-1 and TRBJ2-3; tentatively, D is TRBD1 (5 bases). There are 13 residues in the CDR3. Looked up from germline, CDR1 is LGHDT and CDR2 is YNNKEL (reference sequence). The V gene lost 5 bases and the J gene lost 5 bases, with 11 bases spanning the gap. The CDR3 loop reads CASSRGGRDTQYF. The DNA for the CDR3 is TGTGCCAGCAGCAGGGGTGGTAGAGATACGCAGTATTTT.

The V and J genes are TRBV5-1 and TRBJ1-4; TRBD1 agrees at 7 bases. Germline V gene data show CDR1 as SGHRS and CDR2 as YFSETQ. CDR3 length: 15 residues. V trimming: 3 bases; J trimming: 4 bases; junction bases outside the gene matches: 6. CDR3 residues: CASSWRTGYNEKLFF. The CDR3 bases are TGCGCCAGCAGCTGGCGGACAGGCTATAATGAAAAACTGTTTTTT. Looking up the rest from reference TRBV5-1 and TRBJ1-4 gives the full variable domain: KAGVTQTPRYLIKTRGQQVTLSCSPISGHRSVSWYQQTPGQGLQFLFEYFSETQRNKGNFPGRFSGRQFSNSRSEMNVSTLELGDSALYLCASSWRTGYNEKLFFGSGTQLSVL.

The sample holds many counts of this clonotype. This chain links TRBV5-1 with TRBJ2-7; maybe TRBD1 (5 bases). This CDR3 is built from 13 residues. The germline V gene encodes CDR1 SGHRS and CDR2 YFSETQ. V was shortened by 0 bases and J by 6 bases, with 10 bases between the two germline ends. The CDR3 loop is CASSLGQLGEQYF. CDR3 coding DNA: TGCGCCAGCAGCTTGGGACAGCTGGGCGAGCAGTACTTC.

Turning to this clonotype: The germline gene is not matched at one end of the junction; a read error may be the cause. The rearrangement links TRBV11-3 to TRBJ1-1, with TRBD1 as a possible D gene (5 bases). The CDR3 runs to 12 residues. CDR1 and CDR2 from the germline V gene are SGHNT and YENEEA. The CDR3 DNA follows: TGTACCAGCAGTTTTACTGGGGGTGAAGCTTTCTTT. It codes for CTSSFTGGEAFF.

This clonotype was picked up many times. A much larger clone is a single base away; this may be a read error. This chain uses TRBV6-1 with TRBJ2-1; D gene unclear. This CDR3 region has 13 residues. Germline CDR1 reads MNHNS; CDR2 reads SASEGT. The ends were cut back, 6 bases at V and 10 bases at J, with 16 bases in the middle. This CDR3 is CASRTRTEREQFF. The CDR3 DNA is TGTGCCAGCAGGACAAGGACGGAGAGGGAGCAGTTCTTC.

About this clonotype itself: A read error may account for a junction end that differs from germline. This rearrangement joins TRBV27 to TRBJ2-3; D is perhaps TRBD2 (6 bases). Germline values: CDR1 MNHEY, CDR2 SMNVEV (reference sequence). CDR3 size: 13 residues. The CDR3 DNA reads as TGTGCCGGCAGTTTAACTAGCCTTGATACGCAGTATTTT. The encoded protein is CAGSLTSLDTQYF.

At least ten counts were recorded for this clonotype. This chain joins TRBV4-1 and TRBJ2-3; no clear D gene. Trimming shortened V by 3 bases and J by 1 base, and 11 bases separated the two germline ends. The CDR3 consists of 15 residues. CDR1 MGHRA and CDR2 YSYEKL come from the germline V gene. The CDR3 region is CASSQSSLGTDTQYF. The CDR3 DNA is TGCGCCAGCAGCCAGTCCTCATTAGGCACAGATACGCAGTATTTT.

This clonotype is medium-sized within its sample. The gene calls are TRBV15 and TRBJ1-5, with 7 bases that match TRBD1. The junction had 7 bases not matched to a gene; V was cut back by 8 bases and J by 6 bases. Germline CDR1 and CDR2: LNHNV and YYDKDF (reference sequence). This CDR3 spans 13 amino acids. CDR3 protein: CATRGQEGQPQHF. In DNA, the CDR3 is TGTGCCACCCGAGGACAGGAGGGTCAGCCCCAGCATTTT. Based on the CDR3 plus reference TRBV15 and TRBJ1-5, the full variable domain is DAMVIQNPRYQVTQFGKPVTLSCSQTLNHNVMYWYQQKSSQAPKLLFHYYDKDFNNEADTPDNFQSRRPNTSFCFLDIRSPGLGDTAMYLCATRGQEGQPQHFGDGTRLSIL.

This clonotype occurred many times. J is TRBJ2-3 and V is TRBV27; TRBD2 matches at 10 bases. The V gene's germline CDR1 is MNHEY and CDR2 SMNVEV (reference sequence). The CDR3 is 14 residues long. Losses at the gene ends were 6 bases for V and 1 base for J; bases not matched to a gene: 1. The CDR3 bases are TGTGCCAGCAGAGGACTAGCGGGCACAGATACGCAGTATTTT. It yields the protein CASRGLAGTDTQYF.

The chain carries TRBV20-1 and TRBJ2-3, with 10 bases aligning to TRBD2. V dropped 6 bases and J dropped 2; count of bases not matched to a gene: 8. The CDR3 extends over 15 amino acids. The germline V gene encodes CDR1 DFQATT and CDR2 SNEGSKA (reference sequence). DNA of the CDR3: TGCAGTGCCCTAGGACTAGCGGAAGTCACAGATACGCAGTATTTT. It encodes CSALGLAEVTDTQYF.

This clonotype was recorded at least ten times. The chain has TRBV11-2 and TRBJ2-1; D gene unclear. CDR1 is SGHAT and CDR2 is FQNNGV in the germline V gene. V lost 3 bases and J lost 4, with 13 bases in between. CDR3 size: 15 residues. The CDR3 bases are TGTGCCAGCAGCTTTTCCAGGCAAAATTACAATGAGCAGTTCTTC. This codes for CASSFSRQNYNEQFF.

Ten or more counts support this clonotype. The rearrangement uses TRBV5-1 and TRBJ2-3, with D unclear. From germline, CDR1 is SGHRS and CDR2 YFSETQ. The ends were cut back, 4 bases at V and 4 bases at J, with 19 bases in the middle. The CDR3 contains 16 residues. CDR3 sequence reads: CASSGPFDGTADTQYF. The CDR3 nucleotides are TGCGCCAGCAGCGGACCCTTTGACGGAACCGCAGATACGCAGTATTTT. Looking up the rest from reference TRBV5-1 and TRBJ2-3 gives the full variable domain: KAGVTQTPRYLIKTRGQQVTLSCSPISGHRSVSWYQQTPGQGLQFLFEYFSETQRNKGNFPGRFSGRQFSNSRSEMNVSTLELGDSALYLCASSGPFDGTADTQYFGPGTRLTVL.

This rearrangement joins TRBV10-3 to TRBJ1-2; D possibly corresponds to TRBD1 (6 bases). V lost 6 bases, J lost 4 bases, and 12 bases lay in between. Germline V gene data show CDR1 as ENHRY and CDR2 as SYGVKD. CDR3 length equals 13 residues. For the CDR3, the DNA is TGTGCCATCAGCGGAGACAGGTCCTATGGCTACACCTTC. Its protein is CAISGDRSYGYTF.